This T cell receptor (beta chain) was sequenced for a study of blood T cell repertoires in COVID-19. Germline assignment: CDR1 MNHEY and CDR2 SMNVEV (reference sequence). This CDR3 region has 12 residues. The V and J ends lost 5 bases and 1 base respectively, with 3 bases between them. The assay was immunoSEQ multiplex PCR, and TCRdb's table has in-frame clones only and misses some. Altogether about 460,000 clones are present, around nine tenths being singletons, with the ten largest covering approximately 8.3%. This clonotype was obtained from an older woman who had recovered from COVID-19. The sequenced sample consisted of PBMCs or T cells enriched from blood (not recorded which). The chain uses TRBV27 and TRBJ1-5; unclear D gene. As DNA, the CDR3 is TGTGCCAGCAGTCGGAGCAATCAGCCCCAGCATTTT. Its protein is CASSRSNQPQHF.